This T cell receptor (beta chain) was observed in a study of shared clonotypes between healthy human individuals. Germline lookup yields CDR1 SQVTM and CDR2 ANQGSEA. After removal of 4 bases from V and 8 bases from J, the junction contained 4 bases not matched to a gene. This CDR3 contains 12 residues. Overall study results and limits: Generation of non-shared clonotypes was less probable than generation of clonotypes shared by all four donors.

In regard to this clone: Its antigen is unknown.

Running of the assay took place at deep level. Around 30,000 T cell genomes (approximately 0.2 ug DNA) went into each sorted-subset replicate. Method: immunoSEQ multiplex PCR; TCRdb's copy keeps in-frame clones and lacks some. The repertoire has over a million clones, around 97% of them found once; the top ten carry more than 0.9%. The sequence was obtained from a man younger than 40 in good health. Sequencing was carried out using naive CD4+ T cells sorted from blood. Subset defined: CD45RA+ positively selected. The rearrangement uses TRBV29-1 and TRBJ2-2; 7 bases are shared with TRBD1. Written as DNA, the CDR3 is TGCAGCGTTGGGGACAGATATGGGGAGCTGTTTTTT. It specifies CSVGDRYGELFF.